These 8 T cell receptor beta chains share one sample of origin, sequenced in a study of blood T cells in healthy people across ages. A J-beta primer mix and a sample-barcoded 5' primer were used in a second PCR of about 6 to 12 cycles. Each CDR3 protein is one row after TCRdb ran MiXCR on the 5' RACE reads. The sample carries about a million distinct CDR3 sequences, roughly two fifths recorded once. The sample was blood. These receptors all stem from a man between 18 and 29 years old in good health.

V usage is TRBV6-2 or TRBV6-3 and J usage is TRBJ2-7; perhaps TRBD1 as D (5 bases). Per the germline V gene, CDR1 is MNHEY and CDR2 is SVGEGT. CDR3 size: 14 residues. Trimming shortened V by 7 bases and J by 2 bases, and 15 bases separated the two germline ends. The CDR3 coding sequence is TGTGCCAGCACCCCCTTCAGCAGGGCCTACGAGCAGTACTTC. Its protein product is CASTPFSRAYEQYF.

This clonotype was found a few times. The chain has TRBV4-3 and TRBJ2-5; 7 nucleotides align to TRBD1. CDR1 is LGHNA and CDR2 is YSLEER in the germline V gene. Trimming removed 4 bases from V and 3 bases from J; junction bases left unmatched: 8. This CDR3 is 15 amino acids long. The CDR3 sequence is CASSRDRVWEETQYF. The CDR3 DNA is TGCGCCAGCAGCCGTGACAGGGTTTGGGAAGAGACCCAGTACTTC.

V usage is TRBV7-2 and J usage is TRBJ2-1; the D is unclear. The CDR3 contains 14 residues. The V gene's germline CDR1 is SGHTA and CDR2 FQGNSA. Trimming took off 2 bases at V and 7 bases at J, with 12 bases between the two ends. The chain's CDR3 is CASSLSATRNEQFF. CDR3 DNA sequence: TGTGCCAGCAGCTTATCCGCAACGCGGAATGAGCAGTTCTTC. Variable domain in full (rest from reference TRBV7-2 and TRBJ2-1): GAGVSQSPSNKVTEKGKDVELRCDPISGHTALYWYRQSLGQGLEFLIYFQGNSAPDKSGLPSDRFSAERTGGSVSTLTIQRTQQEDSAVYLCASSLSATRNEQFFGPGTRLTVL.

V usage is TRBV7-9 and J usage is TRBJ1-4; 8 nucleotides line up with TRBD1. V shed 4 bases and J 7 bases; nucleotides not matched to a gene: 8. Germline CDR1 SEHNR, CDR2 FQNEAQ (reference sequence). The CDR3 is made up of 15 amino acids. CDR3 region: CASSSDRGEGEKLFF. CDR3 bases: TGTGCCAGCAGCTCCGACAGGGGAGAGGGTGAAAAACTGTTTTTT.

This clonotype was seen a handful of times. This chain joins TRBV7-2 and TRBJ2-5, with D possibly TRBD1 on 6 matching bases. Trimming pared 4 bases from V and 1 base from J, leaving 13 bases between. Germline V gene sequence: CDR1 SGHTA, CDR2 FQGNSA. The length of the CDR3 is 15 residues. Written as DNA, the CDR3 is TGTGCCAGCAGCTCCCGACAGGCCATCCAAGAGACCCAGTACTTC. This sequence encodes CASSSRQAIQETQYF.

The CDR3 region has the DNA TGCGCCAGCAGCTTGGCAGCAGGCGGGGGGGCCTACAATGAGCAGTTCTTC. Translation: CASSLAAGGGAYNEQFF. V is TRBV5-1 and J is TRBJ2-1, with 9 bases fitting TRBD2. V was pared by 0 bases and J by 2 bases, with 6 bases of the junction left unmatched. The CDR3 is 17 residues long. In germline, CDR1 is SGHRS, CDR2 YFSETQ.

The J gene is TRBJ2-1, the V gene TRBV18, with unresolved D. Germline V gene lookup returns CDR1 KGHSH and CDR2 LQKENI. This CDR3 has 13 amino acids. Trimming took off 0 bases at V and 15 bases at J, with 15 bases between the two ends. The CDR3 region has the DNA TGTGCCAGCTCACCACCCAGTGCCCAAGTAGGGTTCTTC. This sequence encodes CASSPPSAQVGFF.

This clonotype was observed once. V gene TRBV6-5 combines with J gene TRBJ1-1; D not resolved. The CDR3 is 14 amino acids. Germline CDR1 reads MNHEY; CDR2 reads SVGAGI. The V end was cut by 3 bases, the J end by 4 bases, with 12 bases between. This CDR3 is CASSYFGSGTEAFF. CDR3 nucleotides: TGTGCCAGCAGTTATTTTGGGTCGGGCACTGAAGCTTTCTTT.